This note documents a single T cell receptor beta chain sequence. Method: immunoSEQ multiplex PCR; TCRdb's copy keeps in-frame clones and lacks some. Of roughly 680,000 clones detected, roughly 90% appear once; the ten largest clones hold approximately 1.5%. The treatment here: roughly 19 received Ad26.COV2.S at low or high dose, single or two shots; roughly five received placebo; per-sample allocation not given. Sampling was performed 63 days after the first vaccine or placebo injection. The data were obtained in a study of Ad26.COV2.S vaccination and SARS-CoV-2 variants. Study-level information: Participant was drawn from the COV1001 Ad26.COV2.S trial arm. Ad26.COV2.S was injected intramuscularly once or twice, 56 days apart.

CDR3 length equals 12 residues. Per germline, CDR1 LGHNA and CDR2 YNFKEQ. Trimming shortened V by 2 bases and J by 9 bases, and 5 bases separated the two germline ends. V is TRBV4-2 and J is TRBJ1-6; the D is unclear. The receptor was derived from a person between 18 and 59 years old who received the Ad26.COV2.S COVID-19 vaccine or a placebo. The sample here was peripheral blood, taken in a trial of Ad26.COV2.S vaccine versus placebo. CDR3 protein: CASSQPVSPLHF. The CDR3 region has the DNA TGTGCCAGCAGCCAACCGGTTTCACCCCTCCACTTT.